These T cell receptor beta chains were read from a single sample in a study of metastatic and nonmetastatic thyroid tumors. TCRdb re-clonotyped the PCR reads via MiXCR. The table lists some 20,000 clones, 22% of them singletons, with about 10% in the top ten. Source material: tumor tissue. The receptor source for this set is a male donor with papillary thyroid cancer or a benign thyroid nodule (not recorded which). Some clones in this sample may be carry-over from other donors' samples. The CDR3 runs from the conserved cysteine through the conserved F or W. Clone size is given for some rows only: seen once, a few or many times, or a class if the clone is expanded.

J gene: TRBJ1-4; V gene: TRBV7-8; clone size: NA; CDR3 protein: CASRVGANEKLFF
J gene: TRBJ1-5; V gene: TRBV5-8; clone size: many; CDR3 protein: CASSFRTGNQPQHF
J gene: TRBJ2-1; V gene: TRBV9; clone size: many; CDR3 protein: CASSLAGGNNEQFF
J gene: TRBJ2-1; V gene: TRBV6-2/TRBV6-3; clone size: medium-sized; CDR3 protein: CASSGTSGPFLRGSEQFF
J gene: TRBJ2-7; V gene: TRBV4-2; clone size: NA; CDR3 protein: CASSQGAIGALDEQYF
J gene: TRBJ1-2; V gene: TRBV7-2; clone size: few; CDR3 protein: CASSPTVGGYTF
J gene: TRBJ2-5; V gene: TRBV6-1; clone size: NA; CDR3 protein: CASESRQGLQETQYF
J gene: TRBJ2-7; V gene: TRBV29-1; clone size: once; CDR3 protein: CSSALGGRSYEQYF
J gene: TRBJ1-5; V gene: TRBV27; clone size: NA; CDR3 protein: CASGSRSVWQPQHF
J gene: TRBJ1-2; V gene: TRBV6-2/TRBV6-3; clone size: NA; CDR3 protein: CASSYPDSITYGYTF
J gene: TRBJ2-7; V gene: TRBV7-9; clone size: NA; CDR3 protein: CASSPGREQYF
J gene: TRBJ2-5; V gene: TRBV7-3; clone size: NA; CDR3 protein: CPSSSGLAGGQGEIQYF
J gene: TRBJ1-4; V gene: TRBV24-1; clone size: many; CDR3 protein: CAAQGESEKLFF
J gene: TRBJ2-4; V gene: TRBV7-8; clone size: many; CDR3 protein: CASSSRPGLQGWAKNIQYF
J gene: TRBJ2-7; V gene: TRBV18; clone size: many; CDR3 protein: CASSPPIGSEQYF
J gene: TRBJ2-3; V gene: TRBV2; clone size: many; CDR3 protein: CASSPLAGGVDTQYF
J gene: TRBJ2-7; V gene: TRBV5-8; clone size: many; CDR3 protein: CASALGAAFEQYF